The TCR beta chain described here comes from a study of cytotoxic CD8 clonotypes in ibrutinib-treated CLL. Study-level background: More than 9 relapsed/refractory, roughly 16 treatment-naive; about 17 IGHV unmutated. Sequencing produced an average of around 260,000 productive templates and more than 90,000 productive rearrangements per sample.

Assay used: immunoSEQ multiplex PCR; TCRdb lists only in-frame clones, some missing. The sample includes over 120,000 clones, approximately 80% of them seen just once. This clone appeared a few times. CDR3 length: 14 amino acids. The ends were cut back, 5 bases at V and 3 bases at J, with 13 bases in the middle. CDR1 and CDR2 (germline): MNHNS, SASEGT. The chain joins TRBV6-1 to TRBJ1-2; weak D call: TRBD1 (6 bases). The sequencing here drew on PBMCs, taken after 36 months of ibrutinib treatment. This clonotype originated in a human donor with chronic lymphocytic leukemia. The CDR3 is CASSLSGGDYGYTF. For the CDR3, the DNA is TGTGCCAGCAGTCTAAGCGGGGGCGACTATGGCTACACCTTC.